The 26 T cell receptor beta chains given below trace back to one sample, sequenced in a study of cytomegalovirus exposure and HLA in healthy donors. In the PCR, 60 Vbeta and 13 Jbeta primers were used. Clones were sequenced by immunoSEQ multiplex PCR, and TCRdb holds only the in-frame ones, with some missing. The table has approximately 140,000 clones, approximately 80% seen once. Sequencing used PBMCs. The receptors were gathered from a middle-aged man in good health and CMV-seropositive.

The rearrangement links TRBV10-1 to TRBJ2-3; unclear D gene. CDR1 and CDR2 (germline): WNHNN, SYGVQD (reference sequence). The CDR3 is made up of 13 amino acids. Deletions cut 3 bases from V and 1 base from J, with 5 bases between. The CDR3 nucleotides are TGCGCCAGCAGTGAAAGCGGCACAGATACGCAGTATTTT. Protein sequence: CASSESGTDTQYF.

The table lists this clone with a count of one. The V and J genes are TRBV2 and TRBJ1-1; D remains ambiguous. Trimming left V 11 bases short and J 4 bases short, with 17 bases between. Germline CDR1 SNHLY, CDR2 FYNNEI. There are 13 residues in the CDR3. DNA for the CDR3: TGTGCCCACGAAGTGCGTCGGAGCACTGAAGCTTTCTTT. It is translated as CAHEVRRSTEAFF.

This chain joins TRBV7-9 and TRBJ2-6; 8 bases are shared with TRBD1. Trimming took 5 bases from V and 4 from J; bases not matched to a gene: 4. The CDR3 extends over 15 amino acids. Germline lookup yields CDR1 SEHNR and CDR2 FQNEAQ (reference sequence). Written as DNA, the CDR3 is TGTGCCAGCAGCCCAGGGGGCGCCGGGGCCAACGTCCTGACTTTC. It encodes CASSPGGAGANVLTF.

A word on this clone: Additional DNA sequences in this sample encode the identical CDR3. V usage is TRBV11-3 and J usage is TRBJ2-2; the D gene is possibly TRBD2 (6 bases). V lost 5 bases to trimming and J lost 1 base, with 8 bases between them. The CDR3 has 14 amino acids. Germline loops: CDR1 SGHNT, CDR2 YENEEA. CDR3 protein: CASSPTRNTGELFF. CDR3 bases: TGTGCCAGCAGCCCGACTAGGAACACCGGGGAGCTGTTTTTT.

V gene TRBV4-3 combines with J gene TRBJ2-5; 12 bases are shared with TRBD2. The J call is doubtful: the DNA matches TRBJ2-7 better. The germline CDR1 and CDR2 sequences are LGHNA and YSLEER. The CDR3 extends over 16 amino acids. The CDR3 loop is CASSQDHRTSGIEQYF. CDR3 in DNA: TGCGCCAGCAGCCAAGATCACCGGACTAGCGGGATCGAGCAGTACTTC.

The rearrangement links TRBV10-3 to TRBJ2-5, with 16 bases aligning to TRBD2. Per the germline V gene, CDR1 is ENHRY and CDR2 is SYGVKD. CDR3 size: 19 residues. V shed 6 bases and J 5 bases; nucleotides not matched to a gene: 15. CDR3 amino acids: CAISQPGLAGGKRGETQYF. As DNA, the CDR3 is TGTGCCATCAGCCAACCGGGACTAGCGGGAGGGAAAAGAGGGGAGACCCAGTACTTC.

The gene calls are TRBV5-4 and TRBJ2-7; 11 positions match TRBD2. The junction had 6 bases not matched to a gene; V was cut back by 9 bases and J by 10 bases. Germline CDR1 reads SGHNT; CDR2 reads YYREEE (reference sequence). This CDR3 contains 11 residues. In DNA form, the CDR3 reads TGTGCCACCCGGACTAGCGGGCGCCAGTACTTC. Amino acids: CATRTSGRQYF.

The chain has TRBV5-1 and TRBJ1-5, with D possibly being TRBD1 (5 bases). The CDR3 has 15 amino acids. The ends were cut back, 5 bases at V and 2 bases at J, with 14 bases in the middle. The germline gives CDR1 SGHRS, CDR2 YFSETQ. The CDR3 reads CASSLTDPGNQPQHF. The DNA for the CDR3 is TGCGCCAGCAGTCTGACAGACCCTGGCAATCAGCCCCAGCATTTT. Based on the CDR3 plus reference TRBV5-1 and TRBJ1-5, the full variable domain is KAGVTQTPRYLIKTRGQQVTLSCSPISGHRSVSWYQQTPGQGLQFLFEYFSETQRNKGNFPGRFSGRQFSNSRSEMNVSTLELGDSALYLCASSLTDPGNQPQHFGDGTRLSIL.

The chain employs TRBV18 and TRBJ2-5; a weak D match, TRBD2 (5 bases). V was trimmed by 1 base and J by 4 bases, leaving 13 bases between them. This CDR3 comprises 15 residues. Germline assignment: CDR1 KGHSH and CDR2 LQKENI. CDR3 DNA: TGTGCCAGCTCACCACTACCGGGGATCGGAGAGACCCAGTACTTC. Protein product: CASSPLPGIGETQYF.

The rearrangement uses TRBV12-5 and TRBJ2-3; D is uncertain. This CDR3 contains 16 residues. Germline V gene lookup returns CDR1 LGHNT and CDR2 FRNRAP. The V gene lost 1 base and the J gene lost 2 bases, with 13 bases spanning the gap. The CDR3 nucleotides read TGTGCTAGTGGTTTGGGCCTCAGGTCCCTCACAGATACGCAGTATTTT. As protein: CASGLGLRSLTDTQYF.

The V and J genes are TRBV27 and TRBJ1-3; no definite D call. This CDR3 is 13 amino acids long. Germline V CDR1 and CDR2: MNHEY, SMNVEV (reference sequence). Trimming pared 2 bases from V and 1 base from J, leaving 3 bases between. CDR3 in amino acids: CASSLRSGNTIYF. DNA of the CDR3: TGTGCCAGCAGTTTACGGTCTGGAAACACCATATATTTT.

Here the CDR3 reads CASSQWTGNYGYTF. CDR3 nucleotide sequence: TGTGCCAGCAGCCAGTGGACAGGGAACTATGGCTACACCTTC. The rearrangement joins TRBV7-9 to TRBJ1-2; 8 bases match TRBD1. With V trimmed by 5 bases and J by 2 bases, 4 bases remained unmatched. This CDR3 is 14 amino acids long. Germline-derived CDR1 and CDR2 are SEHNR and FQNEAQ (reference sequence).

V usage is TRBV19 and J usage is TRBJ2-6, with D perhaps matching TRBD2 (5 bases). Germline CDR1 reads LNHDA; CDR2 reads SQIVND (reference sequence). The CDR3 has 17 residues. V was trimmed by 2 bases and J by 0 bases, leaving 11 bases between them. In DNA form, the CDR3 reads TGTGCCAGTAGTATAAGGACTCAAAGCTCTGGGGCCAACGTCCTGACTTTC. Translating it yields CASSIRTQSSGANVLTF.

This clone was seen a handful of times. In DNA form, the CDR3 reads TGCGCCAGCCCCGGACCTCCGACAGGGGGAAACACCATATATTTT. Translated: CASPGPPTGGNTIYF. This chain joins TRBV23-1 and TRBJ1-3, with 7 bases aligning to TRBD1. TRBV23-1 is flagged as an ORF with uncertain function. The CDR3 sequence is 15 residues long. J was trimmed by 4 bases and V by 8 bases; bases with no gene match: 11.

The rearrangement uses TRBV5-4 and TRBJ1-1; 9 nucleotides match TRBD1. V lost 0 bases and J lost 2; bases outside the gene matches: 2. The length of the CDR3 is 15 residues. CDR1 and CDR2 from the germline V gene are SGHNT and YYREEE (reference sequence). The CDR3 sequence is CASSLGTGVNTEAFF. The CDR3 coding sequence is TGTGCCAGCAGCTTGGGGACAGGGGTTAACACTGAAGCTTTCTTT. Full variable domain (rest looked up from reference TRBV5-4 and TRBJ1-1): ETGVTQSPTHLIKTRGQQVTLRCSSQSGHNTVSWYQQALGQGPQFIFQYYREEENGRGNFPPRFSGLQFPNYSSELNVNALELDDSALYLCASSLGTGVNTEAFFGQGTRLTVV.

As DNA, the CDR3 is TGTGCCAGCAGCAGTACTAGCGGGAGGACAGATACGCAGTATTTT. Protein: CASSSTSGRTDTQYF. This chain links TRBV9 with TRBJ2-3, with 12 bases matching TRBD2. The CDR3 sequence is 15 residues long. V lost 4 bases, J lost 3 bases, and 3 bases stayed unmatched. CDR1 and CDR2 from the germline V gene are SGDLS and YYNGEE.

The chain couples TRBV5-4 to TRBJ2-7, with a weak D call TRBD2 (5 bases). Between the trimmed V and J ends, which lost 4 bases and 0 bases, there was a span of 20 bases. CDR1 and CDR2 from the germline V gene are SGHNT and YYREEE (reference sequence). The CDR3 consists of 17 residues. CDR3 DNA sequence: TGTGCCAGCAGCCTGTCACCGGGGTCCTGGTCCTCCTACGAGCAGTACTTC. Its protein is CASSLSPGSWSSYEQYF.

In its sample, this clone was seen once. The chain links TRBV19 to TRBJ2-3; D is possibly TRBD1 (6 bases). Per germline, CDR1 LNHDA and CDR2 SQIVND (reference sequence). V gave up 1 base and J gave up 0 bases, with 14 bases separating them. The CDR3 covers 17 residues. The CDR3 coding sequence is TGTGCCAGTAGTATAGTTCTTTGGGACACTAGCACAGATACGCAGTATTTT. Its protein is CASSIVLWDTSTDTQYF.

This clone was counted only a few times. The CDR3 bases are TGCGCCAGCAGCCAAAGAGGAGGGGAGCCCGGGGAGCTGTTTTTT. Protein sequence: CASSQRGGEPGELFF. The chain has TRBV4-1 and TRBJ2-2; possible D gene TRBD2, 6 bases. The CDR3 sequence is 15 residues long. Trimming took 2 bases from V and 6 from J, leaving 13 bases between them. CDR1 is MGHRA and CDR2 is YSYEKL in the germline V gene.

This clone was recorded a few times. This sequence joins TRBV7-9 and TRBJ2-7, with 8 bases aligning to TRBD2. The junction had 12 bases not matched to a gene; V was cut back by 4 bases and J by 4 bases. The CDR3 totals 16 residues. Germline CDR1 reads SEHNR; CDR2 reads FQNEAQ (reference sequence). CDR3 nucleotide sequence: TGTGCCAGCAGCTACGGGGGGGCAGGGAGCCCTTACGAGCAGTACTTC. Encoded protein: CASSYGGAGSPYEQYF.

This clone was detected only a few times. The chain recombines TRBV19 with TRBJ2-7; no reliable D call. Germline V CDR1 and CDR2: LNHDA, SQIVND (reference sequence). The CDR3 loop spans 13 amino acids. Trimming pared 3 bases from V and 0 bases from J, leaving 6 bases between. The DNA of the CDR3 is TGTGCCAGTAGTATGGGCAGCTCCTACGAGCAGTACTTC. It yields the protein CASSMGSSYEQYF.

The gene calls are TRBV15 and TRBJ1-2; possibly TRBD1 for D (6 bases). The germline V gene encodes CDR1 LNHNV and CDR2 YYDKDF (reference sequence). V lost 1 base and J 3 bases, leaving 6 bases between the germline ends. The CDR3 is made up of 13 amino acids. The CDR3 DNA sequence: TGTGCCACCAGCAGAGGGACAGACTATGGCTACACCTTC. Translated, it gives CATSRGTDYGYTF.

V usage is TRBV5-4 and J usage is TRBJ2-3; 7 bases match TRBD1. The CDR3 extends over 16 amino acids. In germline, CDR1 is SGHNT, CDR2 YYREEE (reference sequence). Losses at the gene ends were 6 bases for V and 2 bases for J; bases not matched to a gene: 12. The CDR3 DNA follows: TGTGCCAGCACATGGGTTGGGACAGCGAACACAGATACGCAGTATTTT. This translates into CASTWVGTANTDTQYF. Using reference TRBV5-4 and TRBJ2-3 for the parts outside the CDR3, the full variable domain is ETGVTQSPTHLIKTRGQQVTLRCSSQSGHNTVSWYQQALGQGPQFIFQYYREEENGRGNFPPRFSGLQFPNYSSELNVNALELDDSALYLCASTWVGTANTDTQYFGPGTRLTVL.

The rearrangement joins TRBV27 to TRBJ2-5; the D is unclear. Trimming cost V 3 bases and J 1 base, with 9 bases left between them. This CDR3 region has 14 residues. The germline V gene has CDR1 MNHEY and CDR2 SMNVEV (reference sequence). CDR3 region: CASSFAGSQETQYF. The CDR3 DNA follows: TGTGCCAGCAGTTTTGCAGGTTCCCAAGAGACCCAGTACTTC.

The chain uses TRBV11-2 and TRBJ2-1; tentatively, D is TRBD2 (6 bases). This CDR3 is built from 16 residues. Trimming shortened V by 5 bases and J by 0 bases, and 14 bases separated the two germline ends. Germline V gene lookup returns CDR1 SGHAT and CDR2 FQNNGV. The CDR3 nucleotides are TGTGCCAGCAGCCCGGAGGGGTTAAGCTCCTACAATGAGCAGTTCTTC. Protein: CASSPEGLSSYNEQFF. Full variable domain (rest looked up from reference TRBV11-2 and TRBJ2-1): EAGVAQSPRYKIIEKRQSVAFWCNPISGHATLYWYQQILGQGPKLLIQFQNNGVVDDSQLPKDRFSAERLKGVDSTLKIQPAKLEDSAVYLCASSPEGLSSYNEQFFGPGTRLTVL.

This CDR3 reads CASSYSGGGIYGYTF. The CDR3 DNA sequence: TGTGCCAGCAGTTACTCGGGGGGGGGAATCTATGGCTACACCTTC. The rearrangement joins TRBV6-5 to TRBJ1-2; possibly TRBD1 for D (5 bases). Looked up from germline, CDR1 is MNHEY and CDR2 is SVGAGI. This CDR3 spans 15 amino acids. The V gene lost 0 bases and the J gene lost 4 bases, with 12 bases spanning the gap.